The 32 T cell receptor beta chains given below trace back to one sample, sequenced in a study of shared clonotypes between healthy human individuals. Some clones are missing from TCRdb's copy, which holds only in-frame ones; the method was immunoSEQ multiplex PCR. The data contain more than 2 million clones, 85% to 95% of them singletons. The sequenced sample consisted of naive CD4+ T cells sorted from blood. The subset: CD45RA+ positively selected. The receptors derive from a man younger than 30 in good health.

This clone was seen once. One end of the junction is discordant with germline, which a read error may explain. The chain carries TRBV7-7 and TRBJ2-2, with no clear D. The CDR3 covers 13 residues. Germline V CDR1 and CDR2: SSHAT, FNYEAQ (reference sequence). CDR3 amino acids: CASSIGETGELFF. The CDR3 DNA reads as TGTGCTAGCAGCATCGGAGAGACCGGGGAGCTGTTTTTT.

This chain uses TRBV28 with TRBJ2-2; 7 bases agree with TRBD1. This CDR3 is built from 15 residues. The trim removed 3 bases at V and 2 bases at J, leaving 3 bases unmatched. From germline, CDR1 is MDHEN and CDR2 SYDVKM. The CDR3 loop is CASSLTGPNTGELFF. The CDR3 DNA sequence: TGTGCCAGCAGTTTGACAGGGCCCAACACCGGGGAGCTGTTTTTT.

This sequence joins TRBV9 and TRBJ1-4, with 11 bases aligning to TRBD1. This CDR3 is 17 amino acids long. With 0 bases clipped from V and 9 bases from J, the junction kept 10 bases outside the gene matches. Looked up from germline, CDR1 is SGDLS and CDR2 is YYNGEE. The CDR3 DNA sequence: TGTGCCAGCAGCGTAGCTGGGAGGACAGGGGGCCCCCAAAAACTGTTTTTT. Amino acid sequence: CASSVAGRTGGPQKLFF.

This chain joins TRBV10-3 and TRBJ2-7, with 11 positions matching TRBD1. With V trimmed by 5 bases and J by 3 bases, 6 bases remained unmatched. CDR1 and CDR2 (germline): ENHRY, SYGVKD. The CDR3 spans 15 residues. CDR3 nucleotide sequence: TGTGCCATCAGTAACGCCGGGACAGGGGGCTACGAGCAGTACTTC. Translating it yields CAISNAGTGGYEQYF.

V gene TRBV4-1 combines with J gene TRBJ2-4; 8 bases agree with TRBD1. CDR1 MGHRA and CDR2 YSYEKL come from the germline V gene. This CDR3 comprises 15 residues. V gave up 2 bases and J gave up 3 bases; unmatched junction bases: 3. The CDR3 loop is CASSQKDRDKNIQYF. In DNA, the CDR3 is TGCGCCAGCAGCCAAAAGGACAGGGACAAAAACATTCAGTACTTC.

The chain is built from TRBV25-1 and TRBJ2-7, with TRBD2 matching over 7 bases. V shed 9 bases, J shed 7 bases, and the junction held 12 bases outside the gene matches. The CDR3 is made up of 13 amino acids. CDR1 MGHDK and CDR2 SYGVNS come from the germline V gene. CDR3: CARGERGGREQYF. The CDR3 coding sequence is TGTGCCAGGGGAGAAAGGGGAGGGAGAGAGCAGTACTTC.

The chain recombines TRBV6-5 with TRBJ2-7; 14 bases map to TRBD2. Germline V lookup: CDR1 MNHEY, CDR2 SVGAGI. CDR3 size: 14 residues. The junction had 2 bases not matched to a gene; V was cut back by 3 bases and J by 7 bases. The CDR3 nucleotides are TGTGCCAGCAGTTATGGACTAGCGGGAGGAGAGCAGTACTTC. Translated, it gives CASSYGLAGGEQYF.

The chain joins TRBV29-1 to TRBJ1-1; 7 nucleotides agree with TRBD1. J lost 8 bases, V lost 6 bases, and 6 bases had no gene match. This CDR3 is built from 11 residues. The V gene's germline CDR1 is SQVTM and CDR2 ANQGSEA. CDR3 residues: CSVAWTGEAFF. As DNA, the CDR3 is TGCAGCGTAGCCTGGACAGGCGAAGCTTTCTTT.

J is TRBJ1-1 and V is TRBV28, with TRBD1 matching over 7 bases. CDR3 size: 12 residues. Germline CDR1 reads MDHEN; CDR2 reads SYDVKM. The J segment lost 9 bases and the V segment lost 3 bases, leaving 4 bases of the junction unmatched. CDR3 sequence reads: CASSFLTGKAFF. CDR3 DNA: TGTGCCAGCAGTTTCTTGACAGGGAAAGCTTTCTTT. Based on the CDR3 plus reference TRBV28 and TRBJ1-1, the full variable domain is DVKVTQSSRYLVKRTGEKVFLECVQDMDHENMFWYRQDPGLGLRLIYFSYDVKMKEKGDIPEGYSVSREKKERFSLILESASTNQTSMYLCASSFLTGKAFFGQGTRLTVV.

V gene TRBV6-1 combines with J gene TRBJ2-3, with D unclear. The V and J ends lost 2 bases and 4 bases respectively, with 13 bases between them. The CDR3 extends over 15 amino acids. Germline CDR1 reads MNHNS; CDR2 reads SASEGT. For the CDR3, the DNA is TGTGCCAGCAGTGAACCCCGGACCGCCCCAGATACGCAGTATTTT. It codes for CASSEPRTAPDTQYF.

V usage is TRBV6-5 and J usage is TRBJ1-6, with D possibly TRBD1 on 5 matching bases. V lost 6 bases, J lost 3 bases, and 12 bases lay in between. The CDR3 consists of 15 residues. CDR1 MNHEY and CDR2 SVGAGI come from the germline V gene. For the CDR3, the DNA is TGTGCCAGCAGCCCGGCCCAGGGCTATAATTCACCCCTCCACTTT. This gives the protein CASSPAQGYNSPLHF.

This rearrangement joins TRBV28 to TRBJ2-4; D perhaps matches TRBD1 (6 bases). V was shortened by 6 bases and J by 0 bases, with 9 bases between the two germline ends. This CDR3 region has 14 residues. The germline V gene encodes CDR1 MDHEN and CDR2 SYDVKM. CDR3 nucleotide sequence: TGTGCCAGCAGAAGGGGGATAGCCAAAAACATTCAGTACTTC. Its translation: CASRRGIAKNIQYF. Complete variable domain (other parts from reference TRBV28 and TRBJ2-4): DVKVTQSSRYLVKRTGEKVFLECVQDMDHENMFWYRQDPGLGLRLIYFSYDVKMKEKGDIPEGYSVSREKKERFSLILESASTNQTSMYLCASRRGIAKNIQYFGAGTRLSVL.

The CDR3 spells CASGLRLLTDTQYF. In DNA form, the CDR3 reads TGTGCTAGTGGTTTGAGACTTCTCACAGATACGCAGTATTTT. This chain joins TRBV12-5 and TRBJ2-3; no reliable D call. Germline lookup yields CDR1 LGHNT and CDR2 FRNRAP. The CDR3 extends over 14 amino acids. V was cut by 2 bases and J by 2 bases, with 8 bases left in between.

The rearrangement links TRBV6-5 to TRBJ2-5; D gene unclear. The germline CDR1 and CDR2 sequences are MNHEY and SVGAGI. Trimming took off 4 bases at V and 2 bases at J, with 11 bases between the two ends. The CDR3 loop spans 14 amino acids. CDR3 sequence: CASSLWASQETQYF. The CDR3 DNA follows: TGTGCCAGCAGTTTATGGGCCTCTCAAGAGACCCAGTACTTC.

V is TRBV5-1 and J is TRBJ1-4; 8 bases align to TRBD1. The CDR3 contains 16 residues. CDR1 SGHRS and CDR2 YFSETQ come from the germline V gene. V lost 4 bases to trimming and J lost 8 bases; unmatched junction nucleotides: 13. Here the CDR3 reads CASSAGGVSGGEKLFF. The CDR3 bases are TGCGCCAGCAGCGCAGGGGGCGTTTCAGGCGGGGAAAAACTGTTTTTT.

V and J are TRBV4-2 and TRBJ1-1; D gene ambiguous. Trimming removed 0 bases from V and 2 bases from J, with 10 bases in between. The germline V gene has CDR1 LGHNA and CDR2 YNFKEQ. CDR3 length equals 15 residues. The CDR3 bases are TGTGCCAGCAGCCAAGAAGGAGTCGGTAACACTGAAGCTTTCTTT. It encodes CASSQEGVGNTEAFF.

V and J are TRBV28 and TRBJ2-7; 11 nucleotides line up with TRBD2. The CDR3 totals 14 residues. V lost 3 bases and J lost 5; bases outside the gene matches: 3. Germline CDR1 is MDHEN and CDR2 is SYDVKM. The CDR3 nucleotides read TGTGCCAGCAGTTTTAGCGGGAGGGCCGACGAGCAGTACTTC. Residues: CASSFSGRADEQYF.

The chain couples TRBV11-2 to TRBJ2-1; D gene ambiguous. V lost 6 bases and J lost 7, with 22 bases in between. CDR1 and CDR2 from the germline V gene are SGHAT and FQNNGV. The CDR3 is made up of 16 amino acids. The CDR3 region is CASSSFRPLETNEQFF. In DNA, the CDR3 is TGTGCCAGCAGTAGCTTCCGGCCATTAGAAACGAATGAGCAGTTCTTC.

The rearrangement joins TRBV6-1 to TRBJ2-1; 8 bases are shared with TRBD2. Germline V CDR1 and CDR2: MNHNS, SASEGT. J was trimmed by 2 bases and V by 2 bases; bases with no gene match: 2. The CDR3 sequence is 15 residues long. CDR3 bases: TGTGCCAGCAGTGAAATGCGGGAGGCCTACAATGAGCAGTTCTTC. Residues: CASSEMREAYNEQFF.

This clone was recorded once. The CDR3: CASRGLDKGSRQYF. The CDR3 DNA reads TGTGCCAGCAGAGGACTAGATAAGGGATCCCGGCAGTACTTC. The rearrangement links TRBV6-5 to TRBJ2-7, with 7 bases matching TRBD2. Germline-derived CDR1 and CDR2 are MNHEY and SVGAGI. The CDR3 spans 14 residues. The V and J ends lost 6 bases and 9 bases, in that order; junction bases with no gene match: 14.

The chain has TRBV5-1 and TRBJ2-1, with D hard to call. Germline CDR1 and CDR2: SGHRS and YFSETQ. This CDR3 region has 15 residues. V was pared by 4 bases and J by 5 bases, with 16 bases between. Here the CDR3 reads CASSRDPNSNNEQFF. The CDR3 nucleotides read TGCGCCAGCAGCCGAGATCCAAACTCGAACAATGAGCAGTTCTTC.

V and J are TRBV4-1 and TRBJ2-7, with D tentatively TRBD1 (6 bases). The V end lost 2 bases, the J end lost 5 bases, and 16 bases lay between the germline ends. CDR1 and CDR2 (germline): MGHRA, YSYEKL. This CDR3 region has 15 residues. The DNA for the CDR3 is TGCGCCAGCAGCCAAAAAGGGGGACACCCCCACGAGCAGTACTTC. Its protein product is CASSQKGGHPHEQYF.

This rearrangement joins TRBV5-1 to TRBJ2-7; TRBD2 matches at 8 bases. The CDR3 is made up of 15 amino acids. The V gene's germline CDR1 is SGHRS and CDR2 YFSETQ. The trim removed 0 bases at V and 4 bases at J, leaving 6 bases unmatched. Written as DNA, the CDR3 is TGCGCCAGCAGCTTGGAACTAGCGGTTCGGTACGAGCAGTACTTC. This gives the protein CASSLELAVRYEQYF.

Comments on this clone: At the DNA level, this CDR3 is encoded by other sequences in the same sample as well. V usage is TRBV19 and J usage is TRBJ2-7, with a possible D match to TRBD2 (6 bases). Trimming shortened V by 0 bases and J by 3 bases, and 6 bases separated the two germline ends. The CDR3 sequence is 13 residues long. Germline V gene sequence: CDR1 LNHDA, CDR2 SQIVND (reference sequence). The CDR3 DNA follows: TGTGCCAGTAGTATAGAGGGGGGCTACGAGCAGTACTTC. Translated, it gives CASSIEGGYEQYF.

V and J are TRBV19 and TRBJ1-1, with D unclear. There are 14 residues in the CDR3. The V gene lost 5 bases and the J gene lost 0 bases, with 10 bases spanning the gap. Germline CDR1 and CDR2: LNHDA and SQIVND (reference sequence). In DNA form, the CDR3 reads TGTGCCAGTAGTTTGGCCAGAATGAACACTGAAGCTTTCTTT. Translating it yields CASSLARMNTEAFF. The complete variable domain, with remaining parts taken from reference TRBV19 and TRBJ1-1, reads DGGITQSPKYLFRKEGQNVTLSCEQNLNHDAMYWYRQDPGQGLRLIYYSQIVNDFQKGDIAEGYSVSREKKESFPLTVTSAQKNPTAFYLCASSLARMNTEAFFGQGTRLTVV.

This chain connects TRBV10-1 to TRBJ2-2; unclear D gene. Germline assignment: CDR1 WNHNN and CDR2 SYGVQD (reference sequence). V was pared by 4 bases and J by 0 bases, with 12 bases between. The CDR3 is 16 amino acids. The CDR3: CASSGIGPANTGELFF. The CDR3 DNA reads as TGCGCCAGCAGTGGAATTGGACCAGCGAACACCGGGGAGCTGTTTTTT.

J is TRBJ2-1 and V is TRBV6-1; 10 bases line up with TRBD1. Per the germline V gene, CDR1 is MNHNS and CDR2 is SASEGT. The CDR3 has 18 residues. The V gene end was trimmed by 3 bases and the J gene end by 4 bases; junction bases not matched to a gene: 12. This chain's CDR3 is CASSDPRTGGTLYNEQFF. For the CDR3, the DNA is TGTGCCAGCAGTGACCCTAGGACAGGGGGGACTTTATACAATGAGCAGTTCTTC.

The CDR3 DNA follows: TGTGCCCGTAACAGGGTCAACACTGAAGCTTTCTTT. This gives the protein CARNRVNTEAFF. This rearrangement joins TRBV30 to TRBJ1-1; TRBD1 might be the D (6 bases). Trimming left V 8 bases short and J 2 bases short, with 12 bases between. Per the germline V gene, CDR1 is GTSNPN and CDR2 is SVGIG (reference sequence). This CDR3 contains 12 residues.

This rearrangement joins TRBV4-3 to TRBJ2-1; TRBD1 is a possible D gene (6 bases). There are 16 residues in the CDR3. Germline-derived CDR1 and CDR2 are LGHNA and YSLEER. V lost 1 base to trimming and J lost 0 bases, with 10 bases between them. The chain's CDR3 is CASSQVAGASYNEQFF. The CDR3 nucleotides read TGCGCCAGCAGCCAAGTCGCAGGGGCCTCCTACAATGAGCAGTTCTTC.

Notes on this clone: This sample also contains other DNA sequences that code for the same CDR3. The chain recombines TRBV7-2 with TRBJ2-7; D remains ambiguous. Trimming removed 0 bases at V and 4 bases at J, with 10 bases between. Germline assignment: CDR1 SGHTA and CDR2 FQGNSA. This CDR3 has 14 amino acids. The CDR3 protein is CASSLAGGPYEQYF. The DNA for the CDR3 is TGTGCCAGCAGCTTAGCGGGTGGCCCTTACGAGCAGTACTTC.

The chain uses TRBV10-3 and TRBJ1-2; a possible D gene is TRBD1 (5 bases). The length of the CDR3 is 12 residues. Germline lookup yields CDR1 ENHRY and CDR2 SYGVKD. V lost 4 bases to trimming and J lost 7 bases, with 10 bases between them. CDR3 sequence: CAISGQSGGYTF. The CDR3 DNA sequence: TGTGCCATCAGTGGACAGTCTGGTGGCTACACCTTC.

The chain joins TRBV7-2 to TRBJ1-2, with 9 bases matching TRBD1. The CDR3 is 18 amino acids. Germline trimming cut 5 bases from V and 6 bases from J; bases unmatched to any gene: 19. CDR1 is SGHTA and CDR2 is FQGNSA in the germline V gene. The CDR3 nucleotides read TGTGCCAGCAGCCTCAGTACGCTTCCGGGACAGGGAGCCCATGGCTACACCTTC. Protein product: CASSLSTLPGQGAHGYTF.